A single sample is the source of the 32 T cell receptor beta chains below, sequenced in a study of cytomegalovirus exposure and HLA in healthy donors. Profiled with immunoSEQ multiplex PCR; TCRdb holds only in-frame clones, not every one. The sample lists about 130,000 clones, 75% to 90% seen once, with 5.5% to 7% in the top ten. The sequencing input was PBMCs. The receptors come from a young woman in good health and CMV-seropositive.

The chain joins TRBV2 to TRBJ1-5; D is uncertain. The CDR3 has 13 amino acids. CDR1 and CDR2 from the germline V gene are SNHLY and FYNNEI. The germline V and J ends were trimmed by 7 bases and 4 bases, with 11 bases remaining between them. The CDR3 region is CASTRQLNQPQHF. CDR3 coding DNA: TGTGCCAGCACTCGTCAGTTAAATCAGCCCCAGCATTTT.

V gene TRBV27 combines with J gene TRBJ2-7, with D unclear. The V end was cut by 3 bases, the J end by 1 base, with 7 bases between. The CDR3 covers 13 residues. CDR1 and CDR2 from the germline V gene are MNHEY and SMNVEV (reference sequence). CDR3 in amino acids: CASSFSQSYEQYF. In nucleotides, the CDR3 is TGTGCCAGCAGTTTTAGCCAGTCCTACGAGCAGTACTTC.

The gene calls are TRBV11-2 and TRBJ2-3; TRBD2 aligns across 9 bases. V dropped 3 bases and J dropped 2; count of bases not matched to a gene: 9. This CDR3 has 17 residues. CDR1 and CDR2 from the germline V gene are SGHAT and FQNNGV. The CDR3 is CASSFYSSGGYTDTQYF. In nucleotides, the CDR3 is TGTGCCAGCAGCTTCTATTCCAGCGGGGGGTACACAGATACGCAGTATTTT. Combining the CDR3 with reference TRBV11-2 and TRBJ2-3 gives the whole variable domain EAGVAQSPRYKIIEKRQSVAFWCNPISGHATLYWYQQILGQGPKLLIQFQNNGVVDDSQLPKDRFSAERLKGVDSTLKIQPAKLEDSAVYLCASSFYSSGGYTDTQYFGPGTRLTVL.

The chain recombines TRBV2 with TRBJ1-1; D gene uncertain. Germline V gene data show CDR1 as SNHLY and CDR2 as FYNNEI. CDR3 length: 15 amino acids. Deletions cut 2 bases from V and 4 bases from J, with 14 bases between. In DNA, the CDR3 is TGTGCCAGCAGTGAAATGGATGGGCCAGTCACTGAAGCTTTCTTT. Amino acid sequence: CASSEMDGPVTEAFF.

This sequence joins TRBV5-1 and TRBJ1-1, with 10 nucleotides matching TRBD1. The CDR3 spans 16 residues. J gave up 1 base and V 4 bases, and 7 bases lay outside the gene matches. The germline gives CDR1 SGHRS, CDR2 YFSETQ. The DNA of the CDR3 is TGCGCCAGCAGCAGAAGACAGGGGGCAGGGAACACTGAAGCTTTCTTT. The encoded protein is CASSRRQGAGNTEAFF.

The CDR3 coding sequence is TGTGCCACCAGCAGAGATCAAGTCACGGGAAAGAATGAGCAGTTCTTC. Its translation is CATSRDQVTGKNEQFF. The rearrangement joins TRBV15 to TRBJ2-1; D is perhaps TRBD2 (5 bases). CDR3 length: 16 amino acids. V was clipped by 0 bases and J by 7 bases, with 16 bases between them. Germline V gene sequence: CDR1 LNHNV, CDR2 YYDKDF (reference sequence).

The V and J genes are TRBV5-1 and TRBJ2-3, with a possible D match to TRBD1 (5 bases). CDR3 length equals 13 residues. The germline V gene encodes CDR1 SGHRS and CDR2 YFSETQ. Trimming removed 0 bases from V and 8 bases from J, with 10 bases in between. CDR3 nucleotides: TGCGCCAGCAGCTTGGAGGGGATAACTACGCAGTATTTT. Protein: CASSLEGITTQYF.

The count of this clone is one. This chain connects TRBV28 to TRBJ1-2, with 9 bases identical to TRBD1. This CDR3 contains 15 residues. The J segment lost 4 bases and the V segment lost 4 bases, leaving 7 bases of the junction unmatched. CDR1 and CDR2 from the germline V gene are MDHEN and SYDVKM. The CDR3 DNA sequence: TGTGCCAGCAGTTCAGCACAGGGGGCTGGCTATGGCTACACCTTC. Protein sequence: CASSSAQGAGYGYTF.

The V call is TRBV28, the J call TRBJ1-3; D possibly corresponds to TRBD1 (5 bases). Germline-derived CDR1 and CDR2 are MDHEN and SYDVKM. V was trimmed by 7 bases and J by 0 bases, leaving 13 bases between them. This CDR3 region has 15 residues. The CDR3 DNA reads as TGTGCCAGCACCAGGGACGGGAGCTCTGGAAACACCATATATTTT. It specifies CASTRDGSSGNTIYF.

The chain couples TRBV6-1 to TRBJ1-5, with D uncertain. Per the germline V gene, CDR1 is MNHNS and CDR2 is SASEGT. This CDR3 is 15 amino acids long. Trimming cost V 1 base and J 3 bases, with 10 bases left between them. CDR3 protein: CASSEGWRDNQPQHF. CDR3 bases: TGTGCCAGCAGTGAAGGATGGAGAGACAATCAGCCCCAGCATTTT.

The genes are TRBV19 and TRBJ1-5; 8 bases align to TRBD1. The CDR3 runs 19 residues. The germline CDR1 and CDR2 sequences are LNHDA and SQIVND (reference sequence). The V gene end was trimmed by 4 bases and the J gene end by 1 base; junction bases not matched to a gene: 15. CDR3 sequence: CASSTPFARGRRSNQPQHF. In nucleotides, the CDR3 is TGTGCCAGTAGTACTCCCTTCGCCAGGGGGCGAAGGAGCAATCAGCCCCAGCATTTT. The full variable domain, with the rest looked up from reference TRBV19 and TRBJ1-5, is DGGITQSPKYLFRKEGQNVTLSCEQNLNHDAMYWYRQDPGQGLRLIYYSQIVNDFQKGDIAEGYSVSREKKESFPLTVTSAQKNPTAFYLCASSTPFARGRRSNQPQHFGDGTRLSIL.

The CDR3 region has the DNA TGTGCCACCAGTCCGGACAGCAACTATGGCTACACCTTC. Its protein is CATSPDSNYGYTF. The chain couples TRBV15 to TRBJ1-2; possible D gene TRBD1, 6 bases. The CDR3 runs 13 residues. Trimming shortened V by 6 bases and J by 2 bases, and 10 bases separated the two germline ends. Germline CDR1 reads LNHNV; CDR2 reads YYDKDF (reference sequence).

This chain links TRBV9 with TRBJ2-3; no clear D gene. Germline V gene lookup returns CDR1 SGDLS and CDR2 YYNGEE. V lost 0 bases, J lost 5 bases, and 10 bases lay in between. This CDR3 has 14 amino acids. CDR3 nucleotide sequence: TGTGCCAGCAGCGTAGAGTCGGGTGAAGATACGCAGTATTTT. Translated: CASSVESGEDTQYF. The whole variable domain, remainder taken from reference TRBV9 and TRBJ2-3, is DSGVTQTPKHLITATGQRVTLRCSPRSGDLSVYWYQQSLDQGLQFLIQYYNGEERAKGNILERFSAQQFPDLHSELNLSSLELGDSALYFCASSVESGEDTQYFGPGTRLTVL.

This clone was seen repeatedly, ten times or more. The junction differs from germline at one of its ends, possibly a read error. The chain employs TRBV2 and TRBJ1-2, with TRBD1 as a possible D gene (5 bases). CDR3 length: 12 residues. Germline CDR1 and CDR2: SNHLY and FYNNEI. The chain's CDR3 is CASSEAGRRGLF. CDR3 nucleotides: TGTGCCAGCAGTGAAGCGGGAAGGAGGGGACTCTTC. Full variable domain (missing parts from reference TRBV2 and TRBJ1-2): EPEVTQTPSHQVTQMGQEVILRCVPISNHLYFYWYRQILGQKVEFLVSFYNNEISEKSEIFDDQFSVERPDGSNFTLKIRSTKLEDSAMYFCASSEAGRRGLFGSGTRLTVV.

The DNA for the CDR3 is TGCGCCAGCAGCAAGGGACAGGACTGGAATGAGCAGTTCTTC. This sequence encodes CASSKGQDWNEQFF. This chain connects TRBV5-1 to TRBJ2-1; 8 nucleotides line up with TRBD1. Per the germline V gene, CDR1 is SGHRS and CDR2 is YFSETQ. Trimming took 4 bases from V and 7 from J; bases not matched to a gene: 7. This CDR3 region has 14 residues.

Written as DNA, the CDR3 is TGTGCCAGCAGTGAAGGTGTAGGCAGGGTCCTCACTGAAGCTTTCTTT. It translates to CASSEGVGRVLTEAFF. The chain carries TRBV2 and TRBJ1-1, with a tentative D call TRBD1 (5 bases). The CDR3 spans 16 residues. Germline V CDR1 and CDR2: SNHLY, FYNNEI. V was trimmed by 1 base and J by 4 bases, leaving 16 bases between them.

This chain uses TRBV2 with TRBJ2-1; 12 bases match TRBD2. V lost 0 bases, J lost 8 bases, and 8 bases stayed unmatched. The CDR3 length is 17 residues. Per the germline V gene, CDR1 is SNHLY and CDR2 is FYNNEI. The CDR3 region has the DNA TGTGCCAGCAGTGAAGCGAAGACTAGCGGGGGCACCGATGAGCAGTTCTTC. Protein product: CASSEAKTSGGTDEQFF.

This clone was seen more than once but under ten times. The rearrangement links TRBV4-1 to TRBJ1-6; D gene unclear. Per the germline V gene, CDR1 is MGHRA and CDR2 is YSYEKL. The CDR3 contains 12 residues. The V and J ends lost 5 bases and 13 bases respectively, with 12 bases between them. The CDR3 protein is CASSFPNSPLHF. CDR3 nucleotide sequence: TGCGCCAGCAGCTTCCCTAACTCCCCCCTCCACTTT.

This clone was counted a single time. The CDR3 sequence: CASSEAGGGYEQYF. The CDR3 DNA reads as TGTGCCAGTAGTGAAGCGGGAGGCGGCTACGAGCAGTACTTC. The chain employs TRBV19 and TRBJ2-7; 9 nucleotides agree with TRBD2. In germline, CDR1 is LNHDA, CDR2 SQIVND (reference sequence). V lost 5 bases and J lost 3; bases outside the gene matches: 5. CDR3 length: 14 amino acids. The full variable domain, with the rest looked up from reference TRBV19 and TRBJ2-7, is DGGITQSPKYLFRKEGQNVTLSCEQNLNHDAMYWYRQDPGQGLRLIYYSQIVNDFQKGDIAEGYSVSREKKESFPLTVTSAQKNPTAFYLCASSEAGGGYEQYFGPGTRLTVT.

This clone was observed once. The chain combines TRBV28 with TRBJ2-1, with 11 bases matching TRBD2. V was pared by 0 bases and J by 9 bases, with 4 bases of the junction left unmatched. The germline CDR1 and CDR2 sequences are MDHEN and SYDVKM. The CDR3 is made up of 15 amino acids. The CDR3 is CASSLWTSGVVEQFF. CDR3 DNA sequence: TGTGCCAGCAGTTTATGGACTAGCGGGGTCGTTGAGCAGTTCTTC.

The V and J genes are TRBV28 and TRBJ1-1, with 8 positions matching TRBD1. The CDR3 is made up of 14 amino acids. Trimming removed 3 bases from V and 4 bases from J; junction bases left unmatched: 4. Germline CDR1 MDHEN, CDR2 SYDVKM. CDR3 bases: TGTGCCAGCAGTTTTTTTACAGGGGGCACTGAAGCTTTCTTT. Translation: CASSFFTGGTEAFF.

This chain links TRBV4-1 with TRBJ2-1, with D possibly matching TRBD1 (5 bases). V was pared by 2 bases and J by 10 bases, with 21 bases between. Germline V lookup: CDR1 MGHRA, CDR2 YSYEKL. This CDR3 has 16 amino acids. CDR3 sequence reads: CASSQRWKALPGEQFF. In DNA form, the CDR3 reads TGCGCCAGCAGCCAAAGATGGAAAGCGCTACCAGGGGAGCAGTTCTTC.

The chain employs TRBV5-8 and TRBJ1-1, with TRBD1 matching over 8 bases. This CDR3 is 14 amino acids long. The trim removed 2 bases at V and 1 base at J, leaving 1 base unmatched. Looked up from germline, CDR1 is SGHTS and CDR2 is YDEGEE. CDR3 sequence reads: CASSFDRGNTEAFF. The CDR3 nucleotides are TGTGCCAGCAGCTTTGACAGGGGGAACACTGAAGCTTTCTTT.

This chain links TRBV10-3 with TRBJ1-6, with D possibly being TRBD1 (5 bases). CDR1 ENHRY and CDR2 SYGVKD come from the germline V gene. The germline V and J ends were trimmed by 3 bases and 0 bases, with 18 bases remaining between them. The CDR3 has 19 amino acids. The CDR3 reads CAISDGGGMGSSYNSPLHF. The CDR3, as DNA: TGTGCCATCAGTGACGGCGGGGGTATGGGTAGCTCCTATAATTCACCCCTCCACTTT.

The chain combines TRBV6-5 with TRBJ2-2, with TRBD1 matching over 11 bases. The CDR3 spans 15 residues. V was pared by 1 base and J by 7 bases, with 2 bases of the junction left unmatched. The germline V gene has CDR1 MNHEY and CDR2 SVGAGI. The CDR3 DNA sequence: TGTGCCAGCAGTTACTGGGACAGGGGGGACGGGGAGCTGTTTTTT. Its translation: CASSYWDRGDGELFF.

The chain recombines TRBV2 with TRBJ2-1, with 8 bases matching TRBD2. With 5 bases clipped from V and 2 bases from J, the junction kept 5 bases outside the gene matches. The V gene's germline CDR1 is SNHLY and CDR2 FYNNEI. The CDR3 consists of 15 residues. The CDR3 loop reads CASSTAGGAYNEQFF. In nucleotides, the CDR3 is TGTGCCAGCAGTACGGCGGGAGGTGCCTACAATGAGCAGTTCTTC.

This chain links TRBV28 with TRBJ1-5; 7 bases fit TRBD1. V shed 4 bases and J 6 bases; nucleotides not matched to a gene: 9. Per the germline V gene, CDR1 is MDHEN and CDR2 is SYDVKM. The CDR3 spans 15 residues. CDR3 amino acids: CASSSDRVQGQPQHF. The CDR3 DNA follows: TGTGCCAGCAGTTCAGACAGGGTGCAGGGTCAGCCCCAGCATTTT.

The chain uses TRBV7-9 and TRBJ2-7; TRBD2 aligns across 13 bases. This CDR3 comprises 17 residues. Germline lookup yields CDR1 SEHNR and CDR2 FQNEAQ (reference sequence). V was clipped by 5 bases and J by 2 bases; unmatched bases: 9. The CDR3 loop is CASSPLQGTSGTYEQYF. As DNA, the CDR3 is TGTGCCAGCAGCCCGCTTCAGGGGACTAGCGGGACCTACGAGCAGTACTTC.

This clone has only one observation. The chain links TRBV19 to TRBJ2-7, with 8 bases matching TRBD2. Per the germline V gene, CDR1 is LNHDA and CDR2 is SQIVND (reference sequence). This CDR3 comprises 15 residues. Trimming took 4 bases from V and 0 from J; bases not matched to a gene: 5. The CDR3 loop is CASSTRGGVSYEQYF. The CDR3 DNA is TGTGCCAGTAGTACCCGGGGGGGAGTCTCCTACGAGCAGTACTTC.

The V and J genes are TRBV5-6 and TRBJ2-7; the match to TRBD1 covers 10 bases. This CDR3 is 14 amino acids long. The germline V gene has CDR1 SGHDT and CDR2 YYEEEE. J gave up 6 bases and V 2 bases, and 5 bases lay outside the gene matches. The CDR3 loop reads CASSFRDRGSEQYF. The CDR3 DNA is TGTGCCAGCAGCTTCAGGGACAGGGGTTCCGAGCAGTACTTC.

V gene TRBV5-1 combines with J gene TRBJ2-7, with D tentatively TRBD2 (6 bases). Germline loops: CDR1 SGHRS, CDR2 YFSETQ. CDR3 length: 14 residues. V lost 5 bases, J lost 3 bases, and 15 bases lay in between. The CDR3 DNA follows: TGCGCCAGCAGGGAGGGGCCGGGGAACTACGAGCAGTACTTC. Encoded protein: CASREGPGNYEQYF. The complete variable domain, with remaining parts taken from reference TRBV5-1 and TRBJ2-7, reads KAGVTQTPRYLIKTRGQQVTLSCSPISGHRSVSWYQQTPGQGLQFLFEYFSETQRNKGNFPGRFSGRQFSNSRSEMNVSTLELGDSALYLCASREGPGNYEQYFGPGTRLTVT.

V is TRBV2 and J is TRBJ1-4; D unresolved. Germline loops: CDR1 SNHLY, CDR2 FYNNEI. V gave up 4 bases and J gave up 8 bases, with 5 bases separating them. CDR3 length equals 11 residues. The CDR3 spells CASSAGEKLFF. The CDR3 DNA sequence: TGTGCCAGCAGTGCGGGGGAAAAACTGTTTTTT.